This is a list of T cell receptor beta chains from one sample in a study of blood T cell repertoires in COVID-19. Produced via immunoSEQ multiplex PCR; TCRdb's table is partial and in-frame only. The table has 75,000 to 80,000 clones, around 89% seen once; the top ten hold about 9.6%. What was sequenced was peripheral blood. These TCRs come from a human donor in a cohort sampled during active COVID-19. Each CDR3 is given with its conserved first and last residue. D genes are given only for firm matches. Rows give clone size only sometimes, using once, few, many, or a class for an expanded clone.

size: -; D: -; V: TRBV5-4; J: TRBJ1-5; length: 14; CDR3: CASSLGTGNQPQHF; DNA: TGTGCCAGCAGCTTGGGGACAGGCAATCAGCCCCAGCATTTT
size: -; D: TRBD2; V: TRBV3-1/TRBV3-2; J: TRBJ2-1; length: 16; CDR3: CASSPTGGLRLGEQFF; DNA: TGTGCCAGCAGCCCTACCGGGGGACTAAGGCTCGGTGAGCAGTTCTTC
size: -; D: TRBD2; V: TRBV27; J: TRBJ2-7; length: 15; CDR3: CASSSSSGINYEQYF; DNA: TGTGCCAGCAGTTCAAGTAGCGGGATCAACTACGAGCAGTACTTC
size: -; D: -; V: TRBV28; J: TRBJ1-2; length: 15; CDR3: CASSPVPGEVYGYTF; DNA: TGTGCCAGCAGTCCTGTGCCGGGGGAGGTCTATGGCTACACCTTC
size: -; D: -; V: TRBV10-2; J: TRBJ1-3; length: 12; CDR3: CASSDLQGHIYF; DNA: TGCGCCAGCAGTGACCTGCAGGGACACATATATTTT
size: -; D: TRBD1; V: TRBV30; J: TRBJ1-1; length: 12; CDR3: CAWRDRGFGAFF; DNA: TGTGCCTGGAGGGACAGGGGCTTTGGAGCTTTCTTT
size: -; D: TRBD2; V: TRBV4-2; J: TRBJ2-1; length: 15; CDR3: CASSQVSSGNNEQFF; DNA: TGTGCCAGCAGCCAAGTATCTAGCGGGAACAATGAGCAGTTCTTC
size: once; D: -; V: TRBV2; J: TRBJ1-2; length: 15; CDR3: CASTGVKGPVGGYTF; DNA: TGTGCCAGCACGGGAGTTAAGGGGCCGGTTGGTGGCTACACCTTC
size: -; D: TRBD2; V: TRBV2; J: TRBJ2-3; length: 15; CDR3: CASSSSGAHRDTQYF; DNA: TGTGCCAGCAGTTCGAGCGGGGCGCACCGGGATACGCAGTATTTT
size: -; D: -; V: TRBV6-5; J: TRBJ2-5; length: 13; CDR3: CASKAGERETQYF; DNA: TGTGCCAGCAAGGCAGGGGAGAGGGAGACCCAGTACTTC
size: -; D: TRBD2; V: TRBV4-1; J: TRBJ2-3; length: 16; CDR3: CASSPSGTSGGHTQYF; DNA: TGCGCCAGCAGCCCGTCGGGGACTAGCGGGGGTCATACGCAGTATTTT
size: -; D: TRBD1; V: TRBV4-1; J: TRBJ1-5; length: 16; CDR3: CASSPLTGNSNQPQHF; DNA: TGCGCCAGCAGCCCTTTGACAGGGAATAGCAATCAGCCCCAGCATTTT
size: few; D: -; V: TRBV11-2; J: TRBJ2-7; length: 12; CDR3: CASEGRTYEQYF; DNA: TGTGCCAGTGAGGGCCGGACCTACGAGCAGTACTTC
size: -; D: TRBD2; V: TRBV10-3; J: TRBJ2-1; length: 16; CDR3: CAISESSGRGDNEQFF; DNA: TGTGCCATCAGTGAGTCTAGCGGGAGAGGGGACAATGAGCAGTTCTTC
size: -; D: -; V: TRBV4-2; J: TRBJ1-2; length: 15; CDR3: CASSQDSPRGKGYTF; DNA: TGTGCCAGCAGCCAAGATAGTCCAAGAGGGAAGGGCTACACCTTC
size: -; D: -; V: TRBV28; J: TRBJ1-2; length: 13; CDR3: CASSNRGAVGYTF; DNA: TGTGCCAGCTCCAATCGGGGGGCGGTCGGCTACACCTTC
size: -; D: TRBD2; V: TRBV19; J: TRBJ2-2; length: 16; CDR3: CASSIDAGGYTGELFF; DNA: TGTGCCAGTAGTATCGATGCGGGGGGATACACCGGGGAGCTGTTTTTT
size: -; D: -; V: TRBV5-4; J: TRBJ1-3; length: 15; CDR3: CASSLVGDSGNTIYF; DNA: TGTGCCAGCAGCTTGGTCGGAGACTCTGGAAACACCATATATTTT
size: -; D: TRBD1; V: TRBV7-8; J: TRBJ1-4; length: 15; CDR3: CASSLDGTGYEKLFF; DNA: TGTGCCAGCAGCTTAGACGGGACAGGGTACGAAAAACTGTTTTTT
size: -; D: -; V: TRBV30; J: TRBJ1-2; length: 14; CDR3: CAWREGLNLYGYTF; DNA: TGTGCCTGGAGGGAGGGCCTGAACCTCTATGGCTACACCTTC
size: -; D: -; V: TRBV7-9; J: TRBJ1-5; length: 17; CDR3: CASSNRGGAVGNQPQHF; DNA: TGTGCCAGCAGCAATCGCGGGGGAGCGGTGGGCAATCAGCCCCAGCATTTT
size: -; D: -; V: TRBV7-9; J: TRBJ1-1; length: 15; CDR3: CASSSRGGGNTEAFF; DNA: TGTGCCAGCAGCTCCCGGGGGGGCGGGAACACTGAAGCTTTCTTT
size: -; D: -; V: TRBV7-6; J: TRBJ2-5; length: 19; CDR3: CASSLYKELETSRQETQYF; DNA: TGTGCCAGCAGCTTATACAAGGAGCTAGAAACAAGCCGACAAGAGACCCAGTACTTC
size: -; D: -; V: TRBV6-5; J: TRBJ2-2; length: 13; CDR3: CASTWEGAGELFF; DNA: TGTGCCAGCACTTGGGAGGGGGCCGGGGAGCTGTTTTTT
size: -; D: TRBD2; V: TRBV12-3/TRBV12-4; J: TRBJ2-2; length: 12; CDR3: CASSWEGGELFF; DNA: TGTGCCAGCAGTTGGGAGGGCGGGGAGCTGTTTTTT
size: -; D: -; V: TRBV25-1; J: TRBJ2-5; length: 17; CDR3: CASSKPFYQEGLETQYF; DNA: TGTGCCAGCAGTAAACCCTTTTATCAAGAGGGTTTGGAGACCCAGTACTTC
size: -; D: -; V: TRBV7-9; J: TRBJ2-7; length: 13; CDR3: CASSLNPRNEQYF; DNA: TGTGCCAGCAGTCTCAACCCGCGTAACGAGCAGTACTTC
size: -; D: -; V: TRBV5-6; J: TRBJ1-2; length: 16; CDR3: CASSLMTGTVLYGYTF; DNA: TGTGCCAGCAGCTTGATGACAGGTACCGTTCTCTATGGCTACACCTTC
size: -; D: TRBD2; V: TRBV18; J: TRBJ2-3; length: 15; CDR3: CASSQVAGRTDTQYF; DNA: TGTGCCAGCTCACAAGTAGCGGGGCGCACAGATACGCAGTATTTT
size: -; D: -; V: TRBV7-9; J: TRBJ1-5; length: 14; CDR3: CASWDSDSNQPQHF; DNA: TGTGCCAGCTGGGACTCTGATAGCAATCAGCCCCAGCATTTT
size: once; D: TRBD2; V: TRBV3-1/TRBV3-2; J: TRBJ2-1; length: 19; CDR3: CASSQGGTSGINWYNEQFF; DNA: TGTGCCAGCAGCCAAGGCGGGACTAGCGGGATAAATTGGTACAATGAGCAGTTCTTC
size: once; D: -; V: TRBV2; J: TRBJ2-1; length: 14; CDR3: CAGNSLTLGDEQFF; DNA: TGTGCCGGCAACTCCCTGACGTTGGGCGATGAGCAGTTCTTC
size: -; D: TRBD1; V: TRBV29-1; J: TRBJ2-7; length: 13; CDR3: CSVRDRAAYEQYF; DNA: TGCAGCGTTCGGGACAGGGCGGCCTACGAGCAGTACTTC
size: -; D: -; V: TRBV3-1/TRBV3-2; J: TRBJ2-5; length: 15; CDR3: CASSLSRTAQETQYF; DNA: TGTGCCAGCAGCCTATCCCGGACAGCCCAAGAGACCCAGTACTTC
size: -; D: -; V: TRBV7-2; J: TRBJ2-2; length: 15; CDR3: CASSFRVVGTGELFF; DNA: TGTGCCAGCAGCTTCAGGGTCGTAGGCACCGGGGAGCTGTTTTTT
size: once; D: -; V: TRBV5-1; J: TRBJ2-3; length: 16; CDR3: CASSARTPLSTDTQYF; DNA: TGCGCCAGCAGCGCCCGGACACCACTAAGCACAGATACGCAGTATTTT
size: -; D: TRBD2; V: TRBV5-4; J: TRBJ2-7; length: 15; CDR3: CASSPGLADSYEQYF; DNA: TGTGCCAGCAGCCCCGGACTAGCGGACTCCTACGAGCAGTACTTC
size: -; D: -; V: TRBV10-3; J: TRBJ2-5; length: 15; CDR3: CAISESLTLQETQYF; DNA: TGTGCCATCAGTGAGAGTTTGACACTCCAAGAGACCCAGTACTTC
size: -; D: TRBD2; V: TRBV14; J: TRBJ2-1; length: 15; CDR3: CASSQTGLVSREQFF; DNA: TGTGCCAGCAGCCAGACGGGACTAGTTTCCCGTGAGCAGTTCTTC
size: -; D: TRBD1; V: TRBV19; J: TRBJ1-1; length: 16; CDR3: CASSISTGGVNTEAFF; DNA: TGTGCCAGTAGTATCTCGACAGGGGGCGTCAACACTGAAGCTTTCTTT
size: -; D: TRBD2; V: TRBV5-1; J: TRBJ2-1; length: 16; CDR3: CASSPGTSGAYNEQFF; DNA: TGCGCCAGCAGCCCGGGAACTAGCGGGGCCTACAATGAGCAGTTCTTC